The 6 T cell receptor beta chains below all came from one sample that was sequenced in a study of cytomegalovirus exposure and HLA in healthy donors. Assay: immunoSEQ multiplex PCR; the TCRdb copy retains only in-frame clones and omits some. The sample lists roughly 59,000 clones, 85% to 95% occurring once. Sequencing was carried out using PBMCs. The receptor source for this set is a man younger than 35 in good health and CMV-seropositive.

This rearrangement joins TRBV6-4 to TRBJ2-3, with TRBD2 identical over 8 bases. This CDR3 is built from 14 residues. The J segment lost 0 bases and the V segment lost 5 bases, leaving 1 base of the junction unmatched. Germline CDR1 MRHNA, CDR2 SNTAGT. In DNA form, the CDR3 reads TGTGCCAGCAGTACTAGCGGTAGCACAGATACGCAGTATTTT. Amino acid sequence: CASSTSGSTDTQYF.

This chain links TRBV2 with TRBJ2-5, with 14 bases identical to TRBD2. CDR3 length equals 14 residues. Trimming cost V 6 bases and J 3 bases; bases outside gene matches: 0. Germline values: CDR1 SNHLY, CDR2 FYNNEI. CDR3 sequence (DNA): TGTGCCAGCAGGGGACTAGCGGGAGAAGAGACCCAGTACTTC. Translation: CASRGLAGEETQYF.

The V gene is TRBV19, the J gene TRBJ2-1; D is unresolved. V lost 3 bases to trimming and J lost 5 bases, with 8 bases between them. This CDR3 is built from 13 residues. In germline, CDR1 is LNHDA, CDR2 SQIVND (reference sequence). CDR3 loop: CASSILEDNEQFF. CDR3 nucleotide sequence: TGTGCCAGTAGTATTCTCGAGGACAATGAGCAGTTCTTC.

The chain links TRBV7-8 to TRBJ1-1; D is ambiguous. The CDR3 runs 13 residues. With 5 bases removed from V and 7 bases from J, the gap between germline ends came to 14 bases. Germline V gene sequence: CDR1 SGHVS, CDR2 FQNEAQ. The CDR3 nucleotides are TGTGCCAGCAGCCCCCAAGGAGGACGTGAAGCTTTCTTT. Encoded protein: CASSPQGGREAFF.

The CDR3 region has the DNA TGTGCCAGCAGCCAAGATAACAGGAACACCGGGGAGCTGTTTTTT. Translating gives CASSQDNRNTGELFF. The J gene is TRBJ2-2, the V gene TRBV14; D call uncertain. Germline lookup yields CDR1 SGHDN and CDR2 FVKESK. Trimming removed 0 bases at V and 1 base at J, with 6 bases between. The CDR3 extends over 15 amino acids.

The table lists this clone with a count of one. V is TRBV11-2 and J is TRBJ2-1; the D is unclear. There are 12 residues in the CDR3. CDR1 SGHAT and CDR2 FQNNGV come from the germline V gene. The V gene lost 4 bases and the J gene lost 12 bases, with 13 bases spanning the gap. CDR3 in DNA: TGTGCCAGCAGCTCTTTCTCGAGTGGGCAGTTCTTC. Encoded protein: CASSSFSSGQFF.